This T cell receptor (beta chain) was found in a study of blood T cell repertoires in COVID-19. Study details: Whether acute or convalescent, the COVID-19 samples came from the United States, Italy and Spain. PBMCs, B-cell-depleted T cells, or T cells provided the cDNA or gDNA that made up the material.

V gave up 5 bases and J gave up 4 bases, with 12 bases separating them. The CDR3 is 14 residues long. CDR1 is LNHDA and CDR2 is SQIVND in the germline V gene (reference sequence). The authors' processing: How many nucleated cells were present was estimated from reference gene primer amplification. Clones were sequenced by immunoSEQ multiplex PCR, and TCRdb holds only the in-frame ones, with some missing. The V and J calls and clone size are taken from that table; D and trimming were inferred from the DNA. The profile covers hundreds of thousands of clones, with 83% appearing a single time and roughly 8% taken by the ten largest.

The sequence derives from a woman aged 50 to 60 with acute or convalescent COVID-19. The chain is built from TRBV19 and TRBJ1-3, with D possibly being TRBD1 (5 bases). Sequencing was done on a sample of peripheral blood. As DNA, the CDR3 is TGTGCCAGTAGTGTCGGGGGAATCGGAAACACCATATATTTT. Its protein is CASSVGGIGNTIYF.